A selection of T cell receptor beta chains follows, all from one sample in a study of T cells expressing NK-cell markers. After re-calling the 5' RACE reads, TCRdb lists one entry per CDR3 protein, DNA absent. The sample data list hundreds of thousands of distinct CDR3 sequences. The source material was blood T cells: a sorted CD56 or NKG2C T cell subset, CD4+ or CD8+ T cells, or bulk PBMC T cells (not recorded which). Source of these receptors: a man aged 18 to 69 in good health. CDR3s include the opening cysteine and the closing phenylalanine or tryptophan.

j_gene,v_gene,CDR3aa
TRBJ2-1,TRBV5-1,CASSLVVGPGDEQFF
TRBJ1-1,TRBV28,CASIAGTDTEAFF
TRBJ2-5,TRBV29-1,CSVGVLGGETQYF
TRBJ2-3,TRBV9,CASSDGTSGWTDTQYF
TRBJ1-5,TRBV29-1,CSVDLGQGQPQHF
TRBJ2-1,TRBV20-1,CSASLAGGRIGSYNEQFF
TRBJ2-6,TRBV6-1,CASNPPITPGGANVLTF
TRBJ2-7,TRBV12-5,CASARDRPQNEQYF
TRBJ2-3,TRBV9,CASSAQTSGGLDTQYF
TRBJ1-5,TRBV6-1,CASSRTGRSQPQHF
TRBJ2-2,TRBV7-2,CASSLSRANTGELFF
TRBJ2-1,TRBV15,CATSRDPQGDNEQFF
TRBJ1-1,TRBV2,CASSEALRGVLGRGTEAFF
TRBJ2-3,TRBV7-3,CASSLRQGPQYF
TRBJ2-5,TRBV5-4,CASSLSGGDQETQYF
TRBJ1-1,TRBV30,CAAGGRVEAFF
TRBJ2-7,TRBV5-1,CASSLGLAGEYEQYF
TRBJ1-1,TRBV28,CASQAGGAGTEAFF
TRBJ1-6,TRBV6-6,CASGDSYHSPLHF
TRBJ2-2,TRBV11-2,CASSVITNGELFF
TRBJ2-2,TRBV6-5,CASSYLANANTGELFF
TRBJ2-1,TRBV27,CASSPRPSSYNEQFF
TRBJ2-7,TRBV7-2,CASSVGGGLDEQYF
TRBJ1-4,TRBV7-4,CASSFNRAFPRLATNEKLFF
TRBJ1-1,TRBV18,CASSQTQRTNTEAFF
TRBJ2-3,TRBV3-1,CASSQDQYGLARSDTQYF
TRBJ2-1,TRBV12-3/TRBV12-4,CASSSVGTVHNEQFF
TRBJ1-1,TRBV9,CASSVTGSMNTEAFF
TRBJ1-3,TRBV5-1,CASSSGSSGNTIYF
TRBJ2-3,TRBV5-4,CASSLGFLSTDTQYF
TRBJ2-7,TRBV5-6,CASSLFSVSLYEQYF
TRBJ1-3,TRBV12-3/TRBV12-4,CASSSLPGNTIYF
TRBJ2-1,TRBV12-3/TRBV12-4,CASTSGQGSNEQFF
TRBJ2-7,TRBV20-1,CSAKGGTGSLSESYEQYF
TRBJ2-5,TRBV7-2,CASSGHRDTRQETQYF
TRBJ2-2,TRBV18,CASSPWTANTGELFF
TRBJ2-7,TRBV7-6,CASSASSYEQYF
TRBJ2-5,TRBV21-1,CASSAPRGQLYETQYF
TRBJ1-5,TRBV20-1,CSAIGTGNRQPQHF
TRBJ2-7,TRBV5-1,CASRDSVSISYEQYF
TRBJ1-1,TRBV4-1,CASSQPFTGDTEAFF
TRBJ1-6,TRBV12-3/TRBV12-4,CASSLAPGLLDSPLHF
TRBJ2-1,TRBV7-9,CASSPTSGGFYNEQFF
TRBJ2-1,TRBV5-1,CASTKIAGAGNEQFF
TRBJ1-2,TRBV5-6,CASRRPGTTYGYTF
TRBJ1-1,TRBV2,CASRREGQGNTEAFF
TRBJ2-7,TRBV3-1,CASSQVNGRYYEQYF
TRBJ2-1,TRBV27,CASIYAGEQFF
TRBJ2-1,TRBV12-3/TRBV12-4,CASRRAGEQFF
TRBJ2-5,TRBV30,CAWSAVGAGFQETQYF
TRBJ2-6,TRBV4-1,CASSQEAWGANVLTF
TRBJ2-7,TRBV3-1,CASSPPQAAPYEQYF
TRBJ1-3,TRBV20-1,CSARDGGAAGNTIYF
TRBJ1-2,TRBV20-1,CSASISGGYGYTF